A single sample gave rise to the 10 T cell receptor beta chains below, sequenced in a study of identical twins. TCRdb re-derived calls from the 5' RACE reads in MiXCR, one entry per CDR3 protein. Among approximately 590,000 distinct CDR3 sequences listed, 9.5% to 10% were seen once. The same data also went into a second study, on yellow fever vaccine responses in identical twins.

Sequencing input: PBMCs. Source of these receptors: a young woman in good health.

The table lists this clonotype with many counts. The V gene is TRBV5-6, the J gene TRBJ2-1, with 11 bases aligning to TRBD2. CDR3 length: 18 residues. Unmatched junction bases numbered 8, after V lost 3 bases and J lost 0 bases. Germline V gives CDR1 SGHDT, CDR2 YYEEEE. The CDR3 sequence: CASSYAHSGRASYNEQFF. The CDR3 DNA reads TGTGCCAGCAGCTACGCGCATAGCGGGAGGGCCTCCTACAATGAGCAGTTCTTC.

This clonotype was observed a handful of times. The genes are TRBV12-3 or TRBV12-4 and TRBJ2-7; 8 bases line up with TRBD1. V gave up 8 bases and J gave up 2 bases; unmatched junction bases: 5. This CDR3 is built from 13 residues. The DNA of the CDR3 is TGTGCCAGCGGCCGGGACAGGACCTACGAGCAGTACTTC. Encoded protein: CASGRDRTYEQYF.

This clonotype came up many times. The genes are TRBV27 and TRBJ2-6; D is perhaps TRBD1 (5 bases). CDR1 and CDR2 (germline): MNHEY, SMNVEV (reference sequence). V lost 5 bases, J lost 12 bases, and 14 bases lay in between. This CDR3 spans 13 amino acids. This CDR3 is CASSDIGQPVLTF. CDR3 DNA: TGTGCCAGCAGTGACATAGGACAACCCGTCCTGACTTTC.

This clonotype has just a few counts. The CDR3 coding sequence is TGCGCCAGCAGCCCGGACCGTCGAGAGACCCAGTACTTC. Encoded protein: CASSPDRRETQYF. The chain couples TRBV5-1 to TRBJ2-5; D gene ambiguous. Germline V gives CDR1 SGHRS, CDR2 YFSETQ. The germline V and J ends were trimmed by 4 bases and 4 bases, with 11 bases remaining between them. The length of the CDR3 is 13 residues. The entire variable domain, with the rest obtained from reference TRBV5-1 and TRBJ2-5, is as follows: KAGVTQTPRYLIKTRGQQVTLSCSPISGHRSVSWYQQTPGQGLQFLFEYFSETQRNKGNFPGRFSGRQFSNSRSEMNVSTLELGDSALYLCASSPDRRETQYFGPGTRLLVL.

V and J are TRBV30 and TRBJ2-7; D is perhaps TRBD1 (6 bases). CDR3 length equals 14 residues. Germline CDR1 reads GTSNPN; CDR2 reads SVGIG (reference sequence). V was shortened by 5 bases and J by 5 bases, with 19 bases between the two germline ends. The CDR3 sequence is CAWGVGAGNHEQYF. The CDR3, as DNA: TGTGCCTGGGGAGTGGGGGCTGGGAACCACGAGCAGTACTTC.

The chain recombines TRBV27 with TRBJ2-7; 7 bases are a match to TRBD1. Trimming removed 4 bases from V and 3 bases from J; junction bases left unmatched: 12. CDR3 size: 16 residues. Germline CDR1 reads MNHEY; CDR2 reads SMNVEV (reference sequence). CDR3 in DNA: TGTGCCAGCAGTTCGACAGGGATTCGCCGAGGCTACGAGCAGTACTTC. As protein: CASSSTGIRRGYEQYF.

CDR3 protein: CAISPWTSYNEQFF. DNA for the CDR3: TGTGCCATCAGTCCCTGGACTAGCTACAATGAGCAGTTCTTC. This chain uses TRBV10-3 with TRBJ2-1, with 7 bases identical to TRBD2. The J segment lost 3 bases and the V segment lost 5 bases, leaving 4 bases of the junction unmatched. The germline gives CDR1 ENHRY, CDR2 SYGVKD. This CDR3 region has 14 residues.

This clonotype has more than one count but fewer than ten. J is TRBJ2-1 and V is TRBV5-1; perhaps TRBD1 as D (5 bases). The V gene's germline CDR1 is SGHRS and CDR2 YFSETQ. The CDR3 runs to 14 residues. Trimming pared 4 bases from V and 2 bases from J, leaving 10 bases between. CDR3 bases: TGCGCCAGCAGCATCGACAGAGCCTACAATGAGCAGTTCTTC. Its protein is CASSIDRAYNEQFF.

This clonotype has a count of ten or more. The chain employs TRBV28 and TRBJ2-5; 7 bases are shared with TRBD1. CDR1 and CDR2 from the germline V gene are MDHEN and SYDVKM. J was trimmed by 5 bases and V by 4 bases; bases with no gene match: 7. CDR3 length equals 14 residues. CDR3 protein: CASSSADRVETQYF. The CDR3 bases are TGTGCCAGCAGTTCCGCAGACAGGGTGGAGACCCAGTACTTC.

This clonotype appeared a few times. V and J are TRBV6-2 or TRBV6-3 and TRBJ2-7; 9 bases agree with TRBD1. This CDR3 spans 14 amino acids. V was pared by 2 bases and J by 5 bases, with 4 bases of the junction left unmatched. CDR1 MNHEY and CDR2 SVGEGT come from the germline V gene. The CDR3 region is CASSYRDRADEQYF. CDR3 nucleotides: TGTGCCAGCAGTTACCGGGACAGGGCCGACGAGCAGTACTTC.